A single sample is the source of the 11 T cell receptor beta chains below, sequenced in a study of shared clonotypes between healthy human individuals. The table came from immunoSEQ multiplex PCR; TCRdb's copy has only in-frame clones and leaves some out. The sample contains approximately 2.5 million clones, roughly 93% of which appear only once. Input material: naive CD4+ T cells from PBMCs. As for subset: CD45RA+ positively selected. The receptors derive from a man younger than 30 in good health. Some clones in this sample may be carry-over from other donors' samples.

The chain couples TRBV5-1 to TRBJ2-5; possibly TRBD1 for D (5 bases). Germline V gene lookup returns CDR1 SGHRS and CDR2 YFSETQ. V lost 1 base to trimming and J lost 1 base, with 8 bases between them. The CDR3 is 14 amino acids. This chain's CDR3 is CASSLKQVQETQYF. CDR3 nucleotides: TGCGCCAGCAGCTTGAAACAGGTCCAAGAGACCCAGTACTTC.

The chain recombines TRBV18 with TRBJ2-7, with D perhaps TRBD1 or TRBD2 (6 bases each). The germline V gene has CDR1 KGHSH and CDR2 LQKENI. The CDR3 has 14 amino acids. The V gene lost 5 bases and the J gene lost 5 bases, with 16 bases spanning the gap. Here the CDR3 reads CASSGTLGGDEQYF. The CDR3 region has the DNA TGTGCCAGCTCAGGGACACTGGGAGGCGACGAGCAGTACTTC.

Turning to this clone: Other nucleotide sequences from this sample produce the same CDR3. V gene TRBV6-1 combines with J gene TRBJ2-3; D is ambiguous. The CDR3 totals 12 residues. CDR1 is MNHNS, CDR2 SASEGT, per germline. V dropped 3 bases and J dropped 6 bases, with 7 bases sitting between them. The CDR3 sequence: CASSESRDTQYF. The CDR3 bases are TGTGCCAGCAGTGAGTCCCGGGATACGCAGTATTTT.

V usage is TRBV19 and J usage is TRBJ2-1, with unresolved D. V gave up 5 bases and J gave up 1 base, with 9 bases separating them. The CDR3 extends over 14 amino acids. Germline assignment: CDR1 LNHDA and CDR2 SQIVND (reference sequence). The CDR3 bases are TGTGCCAGTAGTTTTTCAAATTCCTACAATGAGCAGTTCTTC. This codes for CASSFSNSYNEQFF.

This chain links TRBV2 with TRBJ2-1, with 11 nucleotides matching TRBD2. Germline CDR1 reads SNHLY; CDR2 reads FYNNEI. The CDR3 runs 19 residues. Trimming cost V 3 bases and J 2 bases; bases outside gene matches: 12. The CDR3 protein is CASSDSWLAGGGTYNEQFF. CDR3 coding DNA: TGTGCCAGCAGTGACTCGTGGCTAGCGGGAGGCGGCACCTACAATGAGCAGTTCTTC. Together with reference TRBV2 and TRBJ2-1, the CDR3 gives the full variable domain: EPEVTQTPSHQVTQMGQEVILRCVPISNHLYFYWYRQILGQKVEFLVSFYNNEISEKSEIFDDQFSVERPDGSNFTLKIRSTKLEDSAMYFCASSDSWLAGGGTYNEQFFGPGTRLTVL.

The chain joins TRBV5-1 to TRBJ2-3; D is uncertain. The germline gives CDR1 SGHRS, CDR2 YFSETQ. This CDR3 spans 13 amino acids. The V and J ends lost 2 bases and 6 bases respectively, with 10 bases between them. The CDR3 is CASSFGPQDTQYF. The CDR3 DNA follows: TGCGCCAGCAGCTTTGGACCTCAGGATACGCAGTATTTT.

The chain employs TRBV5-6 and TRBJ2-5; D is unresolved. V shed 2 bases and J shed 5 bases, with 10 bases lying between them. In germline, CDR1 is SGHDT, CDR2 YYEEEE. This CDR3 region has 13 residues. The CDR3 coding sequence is TGTGCCAGCAGCTTAAACCTCCTGGAGACCCAGTACTTC. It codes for CASSLNLLETQYF.

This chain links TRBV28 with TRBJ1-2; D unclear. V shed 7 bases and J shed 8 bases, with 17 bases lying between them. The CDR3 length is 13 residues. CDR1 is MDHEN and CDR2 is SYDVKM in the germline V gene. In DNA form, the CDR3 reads TGTGCCAGCAACCCCCCGGGGATTGGCGGCTACACCTTC. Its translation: CASNPPGIGGYTF.

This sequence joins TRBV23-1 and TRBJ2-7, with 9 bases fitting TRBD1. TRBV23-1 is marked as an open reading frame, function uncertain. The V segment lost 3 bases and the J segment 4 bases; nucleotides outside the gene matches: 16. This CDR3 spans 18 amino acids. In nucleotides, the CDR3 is TGCGCCAGCAGTCATCACGCTCGGACAGGGGAGATAACATACGAGCAGTACTTC. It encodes CASSHHARTGEITYEQYF.

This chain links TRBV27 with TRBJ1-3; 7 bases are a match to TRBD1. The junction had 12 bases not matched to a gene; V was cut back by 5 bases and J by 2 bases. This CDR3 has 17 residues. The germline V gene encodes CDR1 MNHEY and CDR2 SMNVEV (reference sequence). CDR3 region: CASSLHKRGLTGNTIYF. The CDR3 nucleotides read TGTGCCAGCAGTCTACACAAGAGGGGGCTGACTGGAAACACCATATATTTT.

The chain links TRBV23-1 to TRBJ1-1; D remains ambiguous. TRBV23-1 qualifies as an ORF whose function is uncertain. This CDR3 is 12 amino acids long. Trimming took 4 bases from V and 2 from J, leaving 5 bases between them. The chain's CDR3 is CASSRSNTEAFF. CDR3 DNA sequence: TGCGCCAGCAGTCGTAGCAACACTGAAGCTTTCTTT.